The source of this TCR beta chain is a study of cytomegalovirus exposure and HLA in healthy donors. In the PCR, 60 Vbeta and 13 Jbeta primers were used. Assay: immunoSEQ multiplex PCR; the TCRdb copy retains only in-frame clones and omits some. This sample yields roughly 150,000 clones, of which more than 60% are seen a single time; about 11% belongs to the top ten. There are a few counts of this clone. Germline V CDR1 and CDR2: MNHEY, SMNVEV (reference sequence). This CDR3 contains 13 residues. Trimming shortened V by 4 bases and J by 11 bases, and 17 bases separated the two germline ends. The source of this sequence is a man aged 18 to 35 in good health and CMV-seropositive. Sample: PBMCs. The gene calls are TRBV27 and TRBJ1-1, with D possibly matching TRBD1 (6 bases). In DNA, the CDR3 is TGTGCCAGCAGTTCCAACAGGGCCTCGGGGGCTTTCTTT. This codes for CASSSNRASGAFF.